Presented here are 5 T cell receptor beta chains from one specimen sequenced in a study of post-analysis software for immune sequencing data. Included in the TCR beta cDNA libraries were unique molecular identifiers. Using its own MiXCR run on the PCR reads, TCRdb lists one record per CDR3 protein. The data contain some 800,000 distinct CDR3 sequences, 46% of them singletons. Their recognized antigens are unknown. Points from the study as a whole: With TRBV5-6, TRBV5-1 and TRBV20-1 included, about five TRBV segments were more frequent in patients than in controls.

Source material: blood. These receptor sequences come from a girl aged 5-17 years with multiple sclerosis.

V and J are TRBV12-3 or TRBV12-4 and TRBJ2-1; D is possibly TRBD1 (5 bases). CDR3 size: 13 residues. Deletions cut 1 base from V and 9 bases from J, with 10 bases between. The CDR3 protein is CASSLGGSFEQFF. The CDR3 DNA reads TGTGCCAGCAGTTTAGGGGGCAGTTTTGAGCAGTTCTTC.

This clonotype came up once. This sequence joins TRBV3-1 and TRBJ2-7; TRBD2 aligns across 8 bases. The CDR3 is made up of 15 amino acids. V lost 4 bases to trimming and J lost 2 bases; unmatched junction nucleotides: 7. Germline V gene lookup returns CDR1 LGHDT and CDR2 YNNKEL (reference sequence). As DNA, the CDR3 is TGTGCCAGCAGCCTGCGACTAGCGCAGACCTACGAGCAGTACTTC. Residues: CASSLRLAQTYEQYF.

CDR3 loop: CASSLGLFREQYF. The CDR3 nucleotides are TGTGCCAGCAGCTTGGGCTTATTTAGGGAGCAGTACTTC. The chain recombines TRBV13 with TRBJ2-5; the D gene is possibly TRBD2 (5 bases). The CDR3 runs 13 residues. Germline V gene sequence: CDR1 PRHDT, CDR2 FYEKMQ (reference sequence). Between the trimmed V and J ends, which lost 3 bases and 11 bases, there was a span of 16 bases.

The chain has TRBV24-1 and TRBJ2-4; D call uncertain. The ends were cut back, 5 bases at V and 15 bases at J, with 13 bases in the middle. This CDR3 has 11 residues. CDR1 is KGHDR and CDR2 is SFDVKD in the germline V gene. CDR3 coding DNA: TGTGCCACCAGTGCCTTCGACCGGATGTACTTC. It is translated as CATSAFDRMYF.

V gene TRBV29-1 combines with J gene TRBJ1-1; 10 bases align to TRBD1. The CDR3 length is 13 residues. The V and J ends lost 4 bases and 1 base, in that order; junction bases with no gene match: 0. CDR1 is SQVTM, CDR2 ANQGSEA, per germline. The CDR3 here is CSVGDRGNTEAFF. CDR3 nucleotide sequence: TGCAGCGTTGGGGACAGGGGGAACACTGAAGCTTTCTTT.